These 10 T cell receptor beta chains were all obtained from the same sample, sequenced in a study of blood T cells in healthy people across ages. For the second PCR, which ran for roughly 7 to 11 cycles, a sample-barcoded 5' primer and a J-beta primer mix were used. TCRdb re-called the 5' RACE reads through MiXCR, storing one row per CDR3 protein. The table lists about 1.4 million distinct CDR3 sequences, approximately 63% of them singletons, with 6.5% to 8.5% in the top ten. Specimen: blood. These receptors all come from a young man in good health.

This clonotype was observed a handful of times. V is TRBV12-3 or TRBV12-4 and J is TRBJ1-1, with 8 bases that match TRBD1. The CDR3 runs 15 residues. After removal of 5 bases from V and 5 bases from J, the junction contained 10 bases not matched to a gene. The CDR3 DNA reads TGTGCCAGCAGTCTACAAAGGACAGGGCGGACTGAAGCTTTCTTT. This translates into CASSLQRTGRTEAFF.

Concerning this clonotype itself: The junction departs from the called germline gene at one end, perhaps through a read error. The chain couples TRBV3-1 to TRBJ1-1; no definite D call. The CDR3 loop spans 15 amino acids. Germline V lookup: CDR1 LGHDT, CDR2 YNNKEL (reference sequence). The CDR3 loop reads CAGSQLSTRNTEAFF. CDR3 DNA: TGTGCCGGCAGCCAACTCTCTACACGGAACACTGAAGCTTTCTTT.

The chain couples TRBV18 to TRBJ2-3; no firm D call. This CDR3 spans 15 amino acids. Germline CDR1 KGHSH, CDR2 LQKENI. Trimming removed 3 bases from V and 0 bases from J, with 10 bases in between. The CDR3 DNA follows: TGTGCCAGCTCACCCTCCATTACTAGCACAGATACGCAGTATTTT. Translation: CASSPSITSTDTQYF.

Worth noting for this clonotype: At one end, the junction sequence differs from germline, possibly due to a read error. This chain uses TRBV12-3 or TRBV12-4 with TRBJ2-7; D is possibly TRBD1 (5 bases). The CDR3 consists of 16 residues. The CDR3 DNA is TGTGCCAACAGTCCCCGCCGGGCAGGGCACCCATCAGAGCAGTACTTC. Its translation: CANSPRRAGHPSEQYF.

The V call is TRBV3-1, the J call TRBJ2-5, with D maybe TRBD1 (6 bases). In germline, CDR1 is LGHDT, CDR2 YNNKEL (reference sequence). Trimming stripped 1 base from V and 3 bases from J, with 12 bases between. This CDR3 contains 15 residues. The CDR3 coding sequence is TGTGCCAGCAGCCAAGTCAGGGGCAGAAAAGAGACCCAGTACTTC. This translates into CASSQVRGRKETQYF.

The chain is built from TRBV5-1 and TRBJ2-1; D gene uncertain. CDR3 length: 13 residues. V was shortened by 7 bases and J by 5 bases, with 13 bases between the two germline ends. Germline V gives CDR1 SGHRS, CDR2 YFSETQ. For the CDR3, the DNA is TGCGCCAGCGCGGAAACTGCGAACAATGAGCAGTTCTTC. Its protein is CASAETANNEQFF.

The sample holds a few counts of this clonotype. The chain joins TRBV5-1 to TRBJ1-1; D may be TRBD1 (6 bases). The length of the CDR3 is 13 residues. Germline CDR1 reads SGHRS; CDR2 reads YFSETQ. Trimming shortened V by 2 bases and J by 7 bases, and 12 bases separated the two germline ends. The CDR3 DNA reads TGCGCCAGCAGCTTTAACCAGGGGAGTGAAGCTTTCTTT. Translated, it gives CASSFNQGSEAFF.

There are a few counts of this clonotype. This chain connects TRBV14 to TRBJ2-1, with 8 bases fitting TRBD1. Germline CDR1 is SGHDN and CDR2 is FVKESK. The ends lost 4 bases at V and 2 bases at J; junction bases unmatched: 7. The CDR3 runs 16 residues. Here the CDR3 reads CASSRLQGGAYNEQFF. The CDR3 nucleotides read TGTGCCAGCAGCCGACTACAGGGGGGCGCCTACAATGAGCAGTTCTTC.

This clonotype has more than one count but fewer than ten. The V gene is TRBV20-1, the J gene TRBJ2-7; D gene uncertain. Germline assignment: CDR1 DFQATT and CDR2 SNEGSKA (reference sequence). The CDR3 is 13 residues long. The CDR3 DNA reads as TGCGGGGTGGGTCCACCTAATTCCTACGAGCAGTACTTC. Translating it yields CGVGPPNSYEQYF.

This clonotype was observed a handful of times. CDR3 loop: CASSPLGTPYNEQFF. The CDR3, as DNA: TGTGCCAGCAGCCCCCTCGGGACACCTTACAATGAGCAGTTCTTC. J is TRBJ2-1 and V is TRBV9; D is perhaps TRBD1 (6 bases). The CDR3 is made up of 15 amino acids. CDR1 and CDR2 from the germline V gene are SGDLS and YYNGEE. V lost 4 bases and J 4 bases, leaving 15 bases between the germline ends.